The TCR beta chain described here comes from a study of CD8 T cells in Susac syndrome. Points from the study as a whole: The TCR sequencing and HLA analysis in the study involved a relatively small number of individuals, as the study acknowledged.

Reverse transcription of roughly 0.5 to 1 ug RNA was carried out with random hexamers. The CDR3 of TCR beta was amplified by immunoSEQ multiplex PCR across 54 Vbeta and 13 Jbeta. TCRdb re-analysed the immunoSEQ multiplex PCR reads in MiXCR, keeping a single row per CDR3 protein. This sample has 200,000 or so distinct CDR3 sequences; roughly 96% occur once, and the top ten carry 0.093%. For this clonotype: Its antigen is unidentified.

This CDR3 contains 13 residues. Germline V gene data show CDR1 as SQVTM and CDR2 as ANQGSEA. V was shortened by 6 bases and J by 1 base, with 12 bases between the two germline ends. The TCR comes from a human donor with multiple sclerosis. Sequenced material: CD4+ T cells from PBMCs. The genes are TRBV29-1 and TRBJ1-1; D is perhaps TRBD1 (6 bases). CDR3 sequence: CSVPDRRNTEAFF. The DNA for the CDR3 is TGCAGCGTCCCTGACAGGAGGAACACTGAAGCTTTCTTT.